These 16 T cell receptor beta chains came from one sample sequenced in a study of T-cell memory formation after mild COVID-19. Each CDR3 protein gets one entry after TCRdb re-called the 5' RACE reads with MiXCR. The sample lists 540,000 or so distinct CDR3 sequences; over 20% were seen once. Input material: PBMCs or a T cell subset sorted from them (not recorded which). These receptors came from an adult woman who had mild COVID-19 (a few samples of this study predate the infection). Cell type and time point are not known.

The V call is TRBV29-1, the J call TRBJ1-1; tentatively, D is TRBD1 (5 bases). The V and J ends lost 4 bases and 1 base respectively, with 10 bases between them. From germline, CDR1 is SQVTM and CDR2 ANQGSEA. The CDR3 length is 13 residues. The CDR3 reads CSVAGLPNTEAFF. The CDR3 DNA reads TGCAGCGTTGCAGGGCTCCCGAACACTGAAGCTTTCTTT.

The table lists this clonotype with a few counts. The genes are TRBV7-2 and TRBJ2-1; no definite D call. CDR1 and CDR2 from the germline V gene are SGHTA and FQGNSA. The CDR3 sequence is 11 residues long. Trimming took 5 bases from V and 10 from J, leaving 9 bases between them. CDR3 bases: TGTGCCAGCAGCGTCCGGGTCGAGCAGTTCTTC. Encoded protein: CASSVRVEQFF.

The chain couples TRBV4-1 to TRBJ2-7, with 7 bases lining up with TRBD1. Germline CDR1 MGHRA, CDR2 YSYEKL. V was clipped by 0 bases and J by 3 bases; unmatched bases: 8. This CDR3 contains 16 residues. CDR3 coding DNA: TGCGCCAGCAGCCAAGATAGCACAGGGGAAGTCTACGAGCAGTACTTC. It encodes CASSQDSTGEVYEQYF.

The CDR3 protein is CASSSVDGTGELFF. CDR3 bases: TGTGCCAGCAGTTCCGTGGACGGCACCGGGGAGCTGTTTTTT. This chain links TRBV6-5 with TRBJ2-2; D gene uncertain. This CDR3 comprises 14 residues. CDR1 and CDR2 from the germline V gene are MNHEY and SVGAGI. V was clipped by 4 bases and J by 4 bases, with 10 bases between them.

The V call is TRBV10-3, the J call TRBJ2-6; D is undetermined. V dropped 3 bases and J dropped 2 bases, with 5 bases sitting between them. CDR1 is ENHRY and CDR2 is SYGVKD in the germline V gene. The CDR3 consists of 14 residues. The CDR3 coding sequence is TGTGCCATCAGTGAACAGCCTGGGGCCAACGTCCTGACTTTC. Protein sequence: CAISEQPGANVLTF.

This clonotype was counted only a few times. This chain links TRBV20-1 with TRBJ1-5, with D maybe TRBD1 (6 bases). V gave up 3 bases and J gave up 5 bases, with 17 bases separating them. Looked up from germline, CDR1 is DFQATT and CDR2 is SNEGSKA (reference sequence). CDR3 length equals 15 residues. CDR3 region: CSASVPRQAHQPQHF. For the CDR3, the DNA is TGCAGTGCTAGCGTACCACGACAGGCCCATCAGCCCCAGCATTTT.

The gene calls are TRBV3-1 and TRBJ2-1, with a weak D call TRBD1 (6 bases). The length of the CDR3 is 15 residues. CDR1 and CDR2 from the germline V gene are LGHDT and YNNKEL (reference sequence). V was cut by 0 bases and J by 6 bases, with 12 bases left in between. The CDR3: CASSQDPLTGNEQFF. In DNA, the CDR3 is TGTGCCAGCAGCCAAGACCCCTTGACAGGCAATGAGCAGTTCTTC.

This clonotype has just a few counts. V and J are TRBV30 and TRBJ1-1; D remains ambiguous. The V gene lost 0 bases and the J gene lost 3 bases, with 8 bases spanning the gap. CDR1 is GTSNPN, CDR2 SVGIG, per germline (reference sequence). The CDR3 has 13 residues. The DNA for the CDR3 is TGTGCCTGGAGTGTTTTCTTTCACACTGAAGCTTTCTTT. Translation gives CAWSVFFHTEAFF.

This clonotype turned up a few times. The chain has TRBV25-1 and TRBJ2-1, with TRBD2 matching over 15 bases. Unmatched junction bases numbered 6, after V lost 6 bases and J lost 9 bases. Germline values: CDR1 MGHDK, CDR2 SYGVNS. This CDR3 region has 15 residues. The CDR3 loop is CASSRTSGGAGEQFF. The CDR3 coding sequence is TGTGCCAGCAGCCGGACTAGCGGGGGGGCCGGTGAGCAGTTCTTC.

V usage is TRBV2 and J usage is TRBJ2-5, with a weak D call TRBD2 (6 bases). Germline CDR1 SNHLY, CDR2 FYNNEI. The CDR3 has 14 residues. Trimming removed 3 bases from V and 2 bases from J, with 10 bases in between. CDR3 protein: CASSDWREQETQYF. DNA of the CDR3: TGTGCCAGCAGTGATTGGAGGGAACAAGAGACCCAGTACTTC.

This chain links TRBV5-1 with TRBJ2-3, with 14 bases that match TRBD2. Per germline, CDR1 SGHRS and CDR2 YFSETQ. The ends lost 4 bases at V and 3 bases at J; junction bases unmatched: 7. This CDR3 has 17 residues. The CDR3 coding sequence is TGCGCCAGCAGCGGCTGGACTAGCGGGGGGACAACAGATACGCAGTATTTT. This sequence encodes CASSGWTSGGTTDTQYF.

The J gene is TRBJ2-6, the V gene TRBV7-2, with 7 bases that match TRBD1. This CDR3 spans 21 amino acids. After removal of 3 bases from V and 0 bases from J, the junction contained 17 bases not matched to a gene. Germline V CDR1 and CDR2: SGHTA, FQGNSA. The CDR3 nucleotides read TGTGCCAGCAGCTTCCGAAGCCTTCTCGGGACAGTAAGCTCTGGGGCCAACGTCCTGACTTTC. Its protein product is CASSFRSLLGTVSSGANVLTF. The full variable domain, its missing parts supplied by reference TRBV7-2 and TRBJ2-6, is GAGVSQSPSNKVTEKGKDVELRCDPISGHTALYWYRQSLGQGLEFLIYFQGNSAPDKSGLPSDRFSAERTGGSVSTLTIQRTQQEDSAVYLCASSFRSLLGTVSSGANVLTFGAGSRLTVL.

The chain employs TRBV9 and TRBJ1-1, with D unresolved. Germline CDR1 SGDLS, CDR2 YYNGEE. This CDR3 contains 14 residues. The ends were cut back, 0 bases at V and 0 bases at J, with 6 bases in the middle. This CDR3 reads CASSVDVLNTEAFF. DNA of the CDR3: TGTGCCAGCAGCGTAGACGTATTGAACACTGAAGCTTTCTTT.

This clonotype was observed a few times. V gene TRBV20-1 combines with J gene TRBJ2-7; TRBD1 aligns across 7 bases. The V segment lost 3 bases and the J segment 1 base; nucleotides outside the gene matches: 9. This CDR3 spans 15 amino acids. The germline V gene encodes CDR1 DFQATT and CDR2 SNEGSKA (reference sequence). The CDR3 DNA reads TGCAGTGCTAGCCCCAGACAGGGTACTTCCTACGAGCAGTACTTC. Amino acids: CSASPRQGTSYEQYF.

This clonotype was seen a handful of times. CDR3 coding DNA: TGTGCCAGCAGTCGTGGGCTTCCTTACAATGAGCAGTTCTTC. Amino acid sequence: CASSRGLPYNEQFF. This chain uses TRBV21-1 with TRBJ2-1. TRBV21-1 corresponds to a pseudogene. The CDR3 covers 14 residues.

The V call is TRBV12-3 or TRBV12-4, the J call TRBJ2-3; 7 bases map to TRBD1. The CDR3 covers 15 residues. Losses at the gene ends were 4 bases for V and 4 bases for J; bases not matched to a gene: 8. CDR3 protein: CASSSTGQLSDTQYF. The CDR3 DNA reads TGTGCCAGCAGTTCCACGGGACAGCTCTCAGATACGCAGTATTTT.